The subject of this entry is one T cell receptor (beta chain). Antigen: not known. 5'RACE with constant-segment primers yielded barcoded, UMI-tagged TCR alpha and TCR beta cDNA libraries. MiXCR, run by TCRdb on the 5' RACE reads, gives a single entry per CDR3 protein. In the table there are about 560,000 distinct CDR3 sequences, 15% to 20% of which are singletons. These data are taken from a study of T-cell memory formation after mild COVID-19. Notes on the study in general: There was a balanced CD4/CD8 profile in clones contracting day 15 to 85, and later expanders leaned CD4+. Detection of some responders pre-infection suggested pre-existing cross-reactive memory T cells participated.

Germline loops: CDR1 LNHDA, CDR2 SQIVND (reference sequence). CDR3 length: 16 amino acids. V shed 5 bases and J shed 7 bases, with 18 bases lying between them. The sequencing input was PBMCs or a T cell subset sorted from them (not recorded which). The gene calls are TRBV19 and TRBJ1-6; the D is unclear. This receptor was obtained from an adult woman who had mild COVID-19 (a few samples of this study predate the infection). Cell type and time point are not known. The CDR3 DNA sequence: TGTGCCAGTAGTTTGCCCCCAAACCCGGACAATTCACCCCTCCACTTT. It translates to CASSLPPNPDNSPLHF.